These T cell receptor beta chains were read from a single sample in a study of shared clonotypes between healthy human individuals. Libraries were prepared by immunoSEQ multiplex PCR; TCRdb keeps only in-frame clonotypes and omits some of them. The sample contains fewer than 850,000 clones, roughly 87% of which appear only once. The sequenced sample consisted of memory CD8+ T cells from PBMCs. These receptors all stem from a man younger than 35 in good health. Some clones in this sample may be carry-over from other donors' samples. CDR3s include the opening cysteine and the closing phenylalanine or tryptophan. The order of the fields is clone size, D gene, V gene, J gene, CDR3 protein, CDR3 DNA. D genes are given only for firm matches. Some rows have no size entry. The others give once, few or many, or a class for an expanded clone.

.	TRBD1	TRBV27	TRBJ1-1	CASSKRQGGGTEAFF	TGTGCCAGCAGTAAGAGACAGGGCGGAGGGACTGAAGCTTTCTTT
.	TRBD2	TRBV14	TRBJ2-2	CASSPYEAGVLTGELFF	TGTGCCAGCAGCCCTTATGAAGCGGGAGTTCTCACCGGGGAGCTGTTTTTT
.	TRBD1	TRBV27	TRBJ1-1	CASSLRQGGTEAFF	TGTGCCAGCAGTTTGAGACAGGGCGGCACTGAAGCTTTCTTT
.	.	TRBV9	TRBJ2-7	CASSAGGGLSYEQYF	TGTGCCAGCAGCGCCGGTGGGGGGCTCTCCTACGAGCAGTACTTC
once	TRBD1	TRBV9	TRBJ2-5	CASSVGQSQETQYF	TGTGCCAGCAGCGTGGGACAGTCACAAGAGACCCAGTACTTC
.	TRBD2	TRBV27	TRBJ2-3	CASGGGAGLASTDTQYF	TGTGCCAGCGGGGGGGGCGCCGGACTAGCGAGCACAGATACGCAGTATTTT
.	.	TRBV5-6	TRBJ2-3	CASSLTDSTDTQYF	TGTGCCAGCAGCTTGACGGACAGCACAGATACGCAGTATTTT
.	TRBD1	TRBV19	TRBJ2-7	CASSFGQGRSYEQYF	TGTGCCAGTAGTTTCGGACAGGGCCGGTCCTACGAGCAGTACTTC
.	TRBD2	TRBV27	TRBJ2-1	CASSPLGRSGSFWQFF	TGTGCCAGCAGCCCTCTTGGTCGTAGCGGGAGTTTTTGGCAGTTCTTC
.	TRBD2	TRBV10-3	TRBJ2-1	CAISEPGLALEYNEQFF	TGTGCCATCAGTGAGCCGGGACTAGCTTTGGAATACAATGAGCAGTTCTTC
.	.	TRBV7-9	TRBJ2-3	CASSLGVAGTDTQYF	TGTGCCAGCAGCTTAGGGGTAGCGGGCACAGATACGCAGTATTTT
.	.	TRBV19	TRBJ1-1	CASRLGGLNTEAFF	TGTGCCAGTCGCCTTGGGGGCTTGAACACTGAAGCTTTCTTT
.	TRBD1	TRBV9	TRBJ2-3	CASSVSRTGGAGTQYF	TGTGCCAGCAGCGTAAGCCGAACAGGGGGCGCGGGTACGCAGTATTTT
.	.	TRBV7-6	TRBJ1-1	CASSLVDQGGTEAFF	TGTGCCAGCAGCTTAGTTGATCAGGGTGGCACTGAAGCTTTCTTT
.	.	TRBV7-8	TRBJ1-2	CASSLDPLGGYTF	TGTGCCAGCAGCTTAGACCCCCTGGGTGGCTACACCTTC
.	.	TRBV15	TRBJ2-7	CATSRGQGDEQYF	TGTGCCACCAGCAGAGGGCAGGGAGACGAGCAGTACTTC
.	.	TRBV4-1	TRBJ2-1	CASSQAQLPFNEQFF	TGCGCCAGCAGCCAAGCACAGCTCCCTTTTAATGAGCAGTTCTTC